These 5 T cell receptor beta chains were all obtained from the same sample, sequenced in a study of early T cells in non-severe SARS-CoV-2 infection. TCRdb independently ran MiXCR on the 5' RACE reads; one entry per CDR3 protein. This table holds 45,000 to 75,000 distinct CDR3 sequences, roughly 5.9% found once. The sequenced material came from whole blood. These receptors were collected from an adult who was a healthcare worker with PCR-confirmed SARS-CoV-2 infection or an uninfected control (not recorded which).

Many counts were recorded for this clonotype. J is TRBJ2-7 and V is TRBV27; maybe TRBD1 (6 bases). This CDR3 contains 15 residues. V was pared by 1 base and J by 2 bases, with 12 bases between. Germline V gives CDR1 MNHEY, CDR2 SMNVEV (reference sequence). CDR3 residues: CASSLYPDSTYEQYF. The CDR3 DNA is TGTGCCAGCAGTTTATATCCGGACAGCACCTACGAGCAGTACTTC.

The table lists this clonotype with many counts. The rearrangement joins TRBV14 to TRBJ1-1, with unresolved D. The CDR3 is 13 amino acids. CDR1 is SGHDN, CDR2 FVKESK, per germline. The germline V and J ends were trimmed by 4 bases and 4 bases, with 10 bases remaining between them. CDR3: CASSRLRVTEAFF. The CDR3 region has the DNA TGTGCCAGCAGCCGGCTTCGGGTCACTGAAGCTTTCTTT. The full variable domain, its missing parts supplied by reference TRBV14 and TRBJ1-1, is EAGVTQFPSHSVIEKGQTVTLRCDPISGHDNLYWYRRVMGKEIKFLLHFVKESKQDESGMPNNRFLAERTGGTYSTLKVQPAELEDSGVYFCASSRLRVTEAFFGQGTRLTVV.

The CDR3 nucleotides read TGTGCCAGCAGTTCGACAGGGGGCGCAGGTACCGCCAATGAGCAGTTCTTC. This translates into CASSSTGGAGTANEQFF. The genes are TRBV6-5 and TRBJ2-1; TRBD1 agrees at 10 bases. Germline V gene sequence: CDR1 MNHEY, CDR2 SVGAGI. The CDR3 length is 17 residues. Trimming at V came to 4 bases and at J to 6 bases, leaving 12 bases not matched to a gene.

V and J are TRBV3-1 and TRBJ2-1; 7 bases map to TRBD2. The CDR3 length is 15 residues. With V trimmed by 0 bases and J by 6 bases, 5 bases remained unmatched. Germline CDR1 reads LGHDT; CDR2 reads YNNKEL (reference sequence). CDR3 nucleotide sequence: TGTGCCAGCAGCCAAGAGTGGGGACTAATCAATGAGCAGTTCTTC. Translating gives CASSQEWGLINEQFF.

There are many counts of this clonotype. The chain combines TRBV6-6 with TRBJ1-1; the match to TRBD1 covers 11 bases. V lost 2 bases and J lost 4; bases outside the gene matches: 6. Germline V gene sequence: CDR1 MNHNY, CDR2 SVGAGI (reference sequence). The CDR3 covers 16 residues. CDR3 sequence reads: CASSYGGQGVGTEAFF. The DNA for the CDR3 is TGTGCCAGCAGTTACGGGGGACAGGGGGTTGGCACTGAAGCTTTCTTT.